The 26 T cell receptor beta chains below were found in one sample sequenced in a study of blood T cell repertoires in COVID-19. The protocol was immunoSEQ multiplex PCR, while the TCRdb copy is restricted to in-frame clones and leaves out a portion. The table lists some 150,000 clones, about four fifths of them singletons. Input material: peripheral blood. These receptors were collected from a human donor in a cohort sampled during active COVID-19.

This chain connects TRBV20-1 to TRBJ1-4, with a tentative D call TRBD1 (6 bases). Trimming shortened V by 3 bases and J by 3 bases, and 23 bases separated the two germline ends. The CDR3 totals 18 residues. Germline V CDR1 and CDR2: DFQATT, SNEGSKA (reference sequence). This CDR3 reads CSASLGLGRGLANEKLFF. CDR3 coding DNA: TGCAGTGCTAGTCTCGGTCTGGGCAGGGGATTGGCTAATGAAAAACTGTTTTTT.

This clone occurred once. The rearrangement links TRBV11-3 to TRBJ2-3, with 11 bases matching TRBD1. Germline CDR1 is SGHNT and CDR2 is YENEEA. Losses at the gene ends were 4 bases for V and 3 bases for J; bases not matched to a gene: 6. The CDR3 is 16 amino acids. The CDR3 loop is CASSSDGQGATDTQYF. CDR3 DNA: TGTGCCAGCAGCTCCGACGGACAGGGGGCGACAGATACGCAGTATTTT. The variable domain in full, completed from reference TRBV11-3 and TRBJ2-3, reads EAGVVQSPRYKIIEKKQPVAFWCNPISGHNTLYWYLQNLGQGPELLIRYENEEAVDDSQLPKDRFSAERLKGVDSTLKIQPAELGDSAVYLCASSSDGQGATDTQYFGPGTRLTVL.

The chain has TRBV29-1 and TRBJ1-1, with 7 nucleotides matching TRBD1. V gave up 6 bases and J gave up 4 bases; unmatched junction bases: 11. Germline CDR1 reads SQVTM; CDR2 reads ANQGSEA. The length of the CDR3 is 14 residues. The CDR3 is CSVGKTQGGTEAFF. The CDR3 nucleotides read TGCAGCGTCGGCAAGACGCAGGGGGGCACTGAAGCTTTCTTT.

This chain connects TRBV30 to TRBJ2-7, with a weak D call TRBD1 (6 bases). Between the trimmed V and J ends, which lost 1 base and 2 bases, there was a span of 9 bases. This CDR3 spans 13 amino acids. Germline CDR1 reads GTSNPN; CDR2 reads SVGIG (reference sequence). The CDR3 loop is CAWSDRDTYEQYF. CDR3 DNA: TGTGCCTGGAGTGACAGGGATACCTACGAGCAGTACTTC.

This sequence joins TRBV6-1 and TRBJ2-3; TRBD2 is a possible D gene (6 bases). CDR3 length: 18 residues. Trimming removed 0 bases at V and 3 bases at J, with 19 bases between. The germline CDR1 and CDR2 sequences are MNHNS and SASEGT. The CDR3 spells CASSEALLRGGRTDTQYF. The CDR3 coding sequence is TGTGCCAGCAGTGAAGCGCTTCTGAGAGGAGGGAGGACAGATACGCAGTATTTT.

The gene calls are TRBV9 and TRBJ2-2, with a weak D call TRBD1 (6 bases). Per the germline V gene, CDR1 is SGDLS and CDR2 is YYNGEE. The CDR3 has 15 residues. Deletions cut 6 bases from V and 7 bases from J, with 19 bases between. CDR3 amino acids: CASTNPAGGIGELFF. The CDR3, as DNA: TGTGCCAGCACCAATCCGGCTGGGGGCATCGGGGAGCTGTTTTTT.

Only a few counts were recorded for this clone. The rearrangement joins TRBV3-1 (or the pseudogene TRBV3-2) to TRBJ2-3; 9 bases fit TRBD1. Germline CDR1 is LGHDT and CDR2 is YNNKEL (reference sequence). The CDR3 consists of 16 residues. The trim removed 5 bases at V and 7 bases at J, leaving 13 bases unmatched. The CDR3 coding sequence is TGTGCCAGCAGCGACGCGCGGGACAGGGAAGGCCATACGCAGTATTTT. Its protein is CASSDARDREGHTQYF.

V is TRBV5-4 and J is TRBJ1-2; 9 positions agree with TRBD1. The ends lost 3 bases at V and 2 bases at J; junction bases unmatched: 5. This CDR3 spans 15 amino acids. Per the germline V gene, CDR1 is SGHNT and CDR2 is YYREEE (reference sequence). Written as DNA, the CDR3 is TGTGCCAGCAGCTCTCCGGGACAGGGCAACTATGGCTACACCTTC. Translated, it gives CASSSPGQGNYGYTF.

The V gene is TRBV6-5, the J gene TRBJ2-2; 8 bases agree with TRBD1. V shed 6 bases, J shed 8 bases, and the junction held 11 bases outside the gene matches. In germline, CDR1 is MNHEY, CDR2 SVGAGI. This CDR3 contains 15 residues. In nucleotides, the CDR3 is TGTGCCAGCAGCCCCTGGACAGGGATCGAGGGGGAGCTGTTTTTT. This sequence encodes CASSPWTGIEGELFF.

The CDR3 DNA reads TGTGCCAGTGTTGACAGGGGAGATGAAAAACTGTTTTTT. This gives the protein CASVDRGDEKLFF. V is TRBV19 and J is TRBJ1-4; 8 positions match TRBD1. There are 13 residues in the CDR3. Germline values: CDR1 LNHDA, CDR2 SQIVND (reference sequence). V dropped 8 bases and J dropped 6; count of bases not matched to a gene: 5.

The chain couples TRBV6-6 to TRBJ1-4; a weak D match, TRBD1 (5 bases). CDR3 length: 16 amino acids. Trimming removed 5 bases at V and 3 bases at J, with 16 bases between. CDR1 and CDR2 (germline): MNHNY, SVGAGI (reference sequence). The CDR3 here is CASSPPVGEANEKLFF. For the CDR3, the DNA is TGTGCCAGCAGTCCCCCCGTGGGGGAGGCTAATGAAAAACTGTTTTTT.

The rearrangement links TRBV10-2 to TRBJ2-2, with 7 nucleotides matching TRBD2. The CDR3 totals 18 residues. Per germline, CDR1 WSHSY and CDR2 SAAADI. V gave up 0 bases and J gave up 4 bases; unmatched junction bases: 11. The CDR3: CASSESGDSWEGTGELFF. The CDR3 coding sequence is TGCGCCAGCAGTGAGTCGGGGGACTCGTGGGAGGGCACCGGGGAGCTGTTTTTT.

The chain joins TRBV9 to TRBJ2-1, with D perhaps TRBD2 (6 bases). Trimming took off 0 bases at V and 6 bases at J, with 10 bases between the two ends. The germline CDR1 and CDR2 sequences are SGDLS and YYNGEE. The CDR3 consists of 14 residues. The CDR3 nucleotides are TGTGCCAGCAGCGTAGGACTAGTAGGCAATGAGCAGTTCTTC. This sequence encodes CASSVGLVGNEQFF.

The gene calls are TRBV6-1 and TRBJ2-3; the match to TRBD1 covers 9 bases. The germline V gene has CDR1 MNHNS and CDR2 SASEGT. V trimming: 7 bases; J trimming: 4 bases; junction bases outside the gene matches: 18. The CDR3 runs 18 residues. The CDR3 sequence is CASTDRDRDTHGADTQYF. CDR3 DNA sequence: TGTGCCAGCACTGATCGGGACAGGGATACGCACGGGGCAGATACGCAGTATTTT.

The chain recombines TRBV28 with TRBJ1-2; D perhaps matches TRBD1 (5 bases). Germline values: CDR1 MDHEN, CDR2 SYDVKM. This CDR3 comprises 14 residues. With 3 bases removed from V and 0 bases from J, the gap between germline ends came to 8 bases. The CDR3 spells CASSFGGTNYGYTF. The CDR3 nucleotides are TGTGCCAGCAGTTTTGGGGGGACTAACTATGGCTACACCTTC.

In nucleotides, the CDR3 is TGTGCCAGCAGCCAAGATCGGAGGACCCAGTACTTC. Amino acid sequence: CASSQDRRTQYF. The rearrangement joins TRBV4-2 to TRBJ2-5, with unresolved D. V shed 0 bases and J shed 7 bases, with 6 bases lying between them. The CDR3 is made up of 12 amino acids. Germline assignment: CDR1 LGHNA and CDR2 YNFKEQ.

The chain links TRBV5-1 to TRBJ1-1, with 9 bases that match TRBD1. This CDR3 has 15 residues. The V and J ends lost 4 bases and 1 base, in that order; junction bases with no gene match: 5. Per germline, CDR1 SGHRS and CDR2 YFSETQ. CDR3 sequence reads: CASSLAGQGNTEAFF. The CDR3 DNA reads as TGCGCCAGCAGCCTGGCGGGACAGGGGAACACTGAAGCTTTCTTT. The full variable domain, completed using reference TRBV5-1 and TRBJ1-1, is KAGVTQTPRYLIKTRGQQVTLSCSPISGHRSVSWYQQTPGQGLQFLFEYFSETQRNKGNFPGRFSGRQFSNSRSEMNVSTLELGDSALYLCASSLAGQGNTEAFFGQGTRLTVV.

In this sample, this clone turned up a few times. CDR3 sequence: CASSDPGQGDGELFF. The CDR3 coding sequence is TGTGCCAGTAGTGACCCGGGACAGGGGGACGGGGAGCTGTTTTTT. This chain links TRBV19 with TRBJ2-2, with 11 positions matching TRBD1. The CDR3 totals 15 residues. V lost 5 bases to trimming and J lost 7 bases; unmatched junction nucleotides: 6. The germline CDR1 and CDR2 sequences are LNHDA and SQIVND (reference sequence).

This chain connects TRBV2 to TRBJ1-1, with 7 bases aligning to TRBD1. In germline, CDR1 is SNHLY, CDR2 FYNNEI. The junction had 8 bases not matched to a gene; V was cut back by 6 bases and J by 1 base. The CDR3 has 15 amino acids. This CDR3 is CASRKWTGSNTEAFF. The CDR3 DNA sequence: TGTGCCAGCAGGAAATGGACAGGATCGAACACTGAAGCTTTCTTT.

In regard to this clone: An end of the junction differs from the germline gene, which may be a read error. The chain uses TRBV7-7 and TRBJ1-1; 7 bases agree with TRBD1. Germline lookup yields CDR1 SSHAT and CDR2 FNYEAQ (reference sequence). The CDR3 is made up of 15 amino acids. CDR3 loop: CASSLGQVNGTEAFF. The CDR3 DNA reads as TGTGCTAGCAGCTTAGGACAGGTAAATGGCACTGAAGCTTTCTTT.

DNA for the CDR3: TGTGCCAGCAGCTTAGAAGGGGGTCTTCAGCCCCAGCATTTT. Protein product: CASSLEGGLQPQHF. The chain recombines TRBV7-2 with TRBJ1-5; maybe TRBD1 (6 bases). The CDR3 loop spans 14 amino acids. Trimming took off 1 base at V and 6 bases at J, with 10 bases between the two ends. Looked up from germline, CDR1 is SGHTA and CDR2 is FQGNSA.

This sequence joins TRBV7-9 and TRBJ1-2, with D unclear. This CDR3 comprises 12 residues. V was trimmed by 5 bases and J by 4 bases, leaving 8 bases between them. Germline values: CDR1 SEHNR, CDR2 FQNEAQ (reference sequence). CDR3 bases: TGTGCCAGCAGCCCCACGGGCTATGGCTACACCTTC. Protein product: CASSPTGYGYTF. Combining the CDR3 with reference TRBV7-9 and TRBJ1-2 gives the whole variable domain DTGVSQNPRHKITKRGQNVTFRCDPISEHNRLYWYRQTLGQGPEFLTYFQNEAQLEKSRLLSDRFSAERPKGSFSTLEIQRTEQGDSAMYLCASSPTGYGYTFGSGTRLTVV.

This clone was recorded once. This rearrangement joins TRBV30 to TRBJ1-3; D ambiguous. The CDR3 spans 11 residues. Germline CDR1 and CDR2: GTSNPN and SVGIG (reference sequence). CDR3 coding DNA: TGTGGGGAGGGCTCTGGAAACACCATATATTTT. Protein sequence: CGEGSGNTIYF.

The chain employs TRBV12-3 or TRBV12-4 and TRBJ1-5; no reliable D call. V lost 3 bases, J lost 8 bases, and 11 bases lay in between. This CDR3 is 13 amino acids long. The CDR3 region is CASSFGRVEPQHF. The CDR3 DNA reads TGTGCCAGCAGTTTTGGGCGGGTGGAGCCCCAGCATTTT.

CDR3 coding DNA: TGTGCCAGCAGCGTAAGGGGGCTAGACACCGGGGAGCTGTTTTTT. The encoded protein is CASSVRGLDTGELFF. The chain links TRBV9 to TRBJ2-2; 7 nucleotides match TRBD1. V was clipped by 1 base and J by 3 bases; unmatched bases: 3. The V gene's germline CDR1 is SGDLS and CDR2 YYNGEE. The CDR3 loop spans 15 amino acids.

Points on this clone: Relative to the germline gene, one junction end is altered; a read error may explain this. CDR3 sequence: CASSLEQRKLSF. Written as DNA, the CDR3 is TGTGCCAGCAGCCTGGAACAGAGAAAGCTCTCCTTT. V is TRBV12-3 or TRBV12-4 and J is TRBJ1-1; D gene ambiguous. This CDR3 region has 12 residues.